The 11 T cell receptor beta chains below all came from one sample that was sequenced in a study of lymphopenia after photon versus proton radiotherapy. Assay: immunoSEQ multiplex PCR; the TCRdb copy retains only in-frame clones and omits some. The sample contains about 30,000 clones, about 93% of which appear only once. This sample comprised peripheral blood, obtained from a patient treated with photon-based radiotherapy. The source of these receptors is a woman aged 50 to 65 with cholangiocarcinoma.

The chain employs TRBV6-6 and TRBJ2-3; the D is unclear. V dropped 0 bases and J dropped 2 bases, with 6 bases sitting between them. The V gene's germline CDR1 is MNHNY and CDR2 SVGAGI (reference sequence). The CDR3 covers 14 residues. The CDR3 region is CASSYSISTDTQYF. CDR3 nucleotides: TGTGCCAGCAGTTACTCGATCTCCACAGATACGCAGTATTTT.

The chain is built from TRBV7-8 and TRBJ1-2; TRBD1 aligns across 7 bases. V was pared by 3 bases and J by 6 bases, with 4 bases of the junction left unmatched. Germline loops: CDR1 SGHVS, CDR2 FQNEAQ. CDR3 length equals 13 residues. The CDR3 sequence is CASSFGQADGYTF. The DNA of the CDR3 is TGTGCCAGCAGCTTCGGACAGGCCGATGGCTACACCTTC.

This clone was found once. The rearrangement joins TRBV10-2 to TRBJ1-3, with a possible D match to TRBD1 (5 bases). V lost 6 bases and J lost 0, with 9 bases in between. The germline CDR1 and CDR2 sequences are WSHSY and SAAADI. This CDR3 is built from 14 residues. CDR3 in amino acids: CASSRQTSGNTIYF. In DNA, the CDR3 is TGCGCCAGCAGCCGACAGACCTCTGGAAACACCATATATTTT.

The DNA of the CDR3 is TGTGCCAGCAGTGCAGGGACATCAACTAATGAAAAACTGTTTTTT. It codes for CASSAGTSTNEKLFF. V usage is TRBV27 and J usage is TRBJ1-4; D may be TRBD1 (6 bases). V lost 5 bases and J lost 0, with 10 bases in between. Germline CDR1 MNHEY, CDR2 SMNVEV (reference sequence). The CDR3 consists of 15 residues.

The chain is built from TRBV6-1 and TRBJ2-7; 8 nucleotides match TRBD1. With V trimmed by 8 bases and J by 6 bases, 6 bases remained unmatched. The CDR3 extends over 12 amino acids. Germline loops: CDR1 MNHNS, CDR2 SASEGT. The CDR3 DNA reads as TGTGCCAGCTCCGAGACAGGGGCCGAGCAGTACTTC. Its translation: CASSETGAEQYF.

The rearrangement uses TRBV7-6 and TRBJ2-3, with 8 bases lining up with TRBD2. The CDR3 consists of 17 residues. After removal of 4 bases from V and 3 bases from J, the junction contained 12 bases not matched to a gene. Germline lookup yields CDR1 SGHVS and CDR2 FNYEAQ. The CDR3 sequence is CASSSSGAGGLTDTQYF. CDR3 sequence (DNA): TGTGCCAGCAGCTCGAGCGGGGCGGGGGGCCTTACAGATACGCAGTATTTT.

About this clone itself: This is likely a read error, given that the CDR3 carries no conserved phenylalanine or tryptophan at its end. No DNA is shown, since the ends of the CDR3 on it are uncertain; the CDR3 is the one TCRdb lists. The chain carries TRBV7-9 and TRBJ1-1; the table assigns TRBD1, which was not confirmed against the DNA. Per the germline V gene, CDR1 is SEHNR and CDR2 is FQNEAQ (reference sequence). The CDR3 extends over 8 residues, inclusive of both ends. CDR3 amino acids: CASSPGQM.

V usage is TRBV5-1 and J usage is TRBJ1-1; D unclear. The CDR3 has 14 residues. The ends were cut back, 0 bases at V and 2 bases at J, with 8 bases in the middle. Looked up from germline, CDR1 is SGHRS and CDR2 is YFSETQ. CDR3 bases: TGCGCCAGCAGCTTGGAAGGTGGAAACACTGAAGCTTTCTTT. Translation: CASSLEGGNTEAFF.

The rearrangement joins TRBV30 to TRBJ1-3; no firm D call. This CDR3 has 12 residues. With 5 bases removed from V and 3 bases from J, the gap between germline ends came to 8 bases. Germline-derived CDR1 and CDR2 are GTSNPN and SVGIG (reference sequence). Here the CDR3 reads CAWDILGNTIYF. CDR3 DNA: TGTGCCTGGGACATCCTTGGAAACACCATATATTTT.

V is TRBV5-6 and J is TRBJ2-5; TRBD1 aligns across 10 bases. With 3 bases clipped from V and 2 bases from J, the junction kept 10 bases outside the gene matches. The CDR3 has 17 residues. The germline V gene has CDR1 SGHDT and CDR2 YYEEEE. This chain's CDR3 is CASSYKLGQGGQETQYF. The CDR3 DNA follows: TGTGCCAGCAGCTACAAGCTTGGACAGGGGGGACAAGAGACCCAGTACTTC.

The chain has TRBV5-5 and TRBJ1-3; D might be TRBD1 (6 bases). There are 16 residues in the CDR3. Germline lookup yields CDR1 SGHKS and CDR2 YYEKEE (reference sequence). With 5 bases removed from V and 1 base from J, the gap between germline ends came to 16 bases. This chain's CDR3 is CASSSPIQGSGNTIYF. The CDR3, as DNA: TGTGCCAGCAGTTCACCGATACAGGGTTCTGGAAACACCATATATTTT.